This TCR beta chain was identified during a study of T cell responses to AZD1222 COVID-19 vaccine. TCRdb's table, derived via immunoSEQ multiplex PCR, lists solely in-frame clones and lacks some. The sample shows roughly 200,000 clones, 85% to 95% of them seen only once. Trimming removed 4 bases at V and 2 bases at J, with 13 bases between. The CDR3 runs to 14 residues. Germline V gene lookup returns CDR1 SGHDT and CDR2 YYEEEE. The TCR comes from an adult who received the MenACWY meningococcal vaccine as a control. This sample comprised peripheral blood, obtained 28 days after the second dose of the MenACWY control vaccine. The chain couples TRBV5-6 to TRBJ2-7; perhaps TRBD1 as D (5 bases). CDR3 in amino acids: CASSPKGRTYEQYF. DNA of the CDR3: TGTGCCAGCAGCCCAAAGGGGCGAACCTACGAGCAGTACTTC.